The rows below give T cell receptor beta chains drawn from one sample of a study of PD-1 blockade in classical Hodgkin lymphoma. Repertoires were generated with immunoSEQ multiplex PCR, while TCRdb's copy carries only in-frame clones and drops some. There are about 94,000 clones in the sample; 80% to 90% occur only once, and approximately 12% lies in the top ten. The sample in question was peripheral blood mononuclear cells (PBMCs), obtained before the second cycle of nivolumab. These receptors all come from a human donor with classical Hodgkin lymphoma. CDR3s include the opening cysteine and the closing phenylalanine or tryptophan. Each record gives: CDR3 protein, CDR3 DNA, clone size, V gene, J gene, D gene. The D gene is left open where the match is weak. Clone size is shown for a subset of rows, as once, few, many or a class of expanded clone.

cdr3_aa: CASSFGGNSYEQYF
cdr3_nt: TGTGCCAGCAGCTTCGGAGGGAACTCCTACGAGCAGTACTTC
clone_size: -
v_call: TRBV11-2
j_call: TRBJ2-7
d_call: -

cdr3_aa: CASSPGLAAYNEQFF
cdr3_nt: TGTGCCAGCAGCCCTGGACTAGCGGCTTACAATGAGCAGTTCTTC
clone_size: -
v_call: TRBV7-7
j_call: TRBJ2-1
d_call: TRBD2

cdr3_aa: CASSSSLANTGELFF
cdr3_nt: TGTGCCAGTAGTTCGTCCCTCGCGAACACCGGGGAGCTGTTTTTT
clone_size: -
v_call: TRBV19
j_call: TRBJ2-2
d_call: -

cdr3_aa: CAISDLAGALGEQYF
cdr3_nt: TGTGCCATCAGTGATTTGGCGGGGGCCCTGGGGGAGCAGTACTTC
clone_size: -
v_call: TRBV10-3
j_call: TRBJ2-7
d_call: -

cdr3_aa: CSGVQAYEQYF
cdr3_nt: TGCAGCGGGGTGCAGGCCTACGAGCAGTACTTC
clone_size: -
v_call: TRBV29-1
j_call: TRBJ2-7
d_call: -

cdr3_aa: CASSPRGVVGTTPRADTQYF
cdr3_nt: TGTGCCAGCAGCCCTCGCGGAGTGGTGGGAACGACTCCGAGGGCAGATACGCAGTATTTT
clone_size: -
v_call: TRBV4-2
j_call: TRBJ2-3
d_call: -

cdr3_aa: CASSLSVGLAGTYEQYF
cdr3_nt: TGTGCCAGCAGCTTAAGTGTGGGACTAGCGGGCACCTACGAGCAGTACTTC
clone_size: few
v_call: TRBV7-9
j_call: TRBJ2-7
d_call: TRBD2

cdr3_aa: CASLAGAPGEQYF
cdr3_nt: TGTGCCAGTCTAGCGGGAGCCCCCGGGGAGCAGTACTTC
clone_size: -
v_call: TRBV6-1
j_call: TRBJ2-7
d_call: TRBD2

cdr3_aa: CASRRVAAMDEKLFF
cdr3_nt: TGTGCCAGCAGGCGGGTGGCCGCTATGGATGAAAAACTGTTTTTT
clone_size: -
v_call: TRBV28
j_call: TRBJ1-4
d_call: -

cdr3_aa: CASSPGGGYNEQFF
cdr3_nt: TGTGCCAGTAGCCCTGGGGGGGGGTACAATGAGCAGTTCTTC
clone_size: -
v_call: TRBV19
j_call: TRBJ2-1
d_call: TRBD2

cdr3_aa: CASSLDRNTGELFF
cdr3_nt: TGTGCCAGCAGCTTAGACAGGAACACCGGGGAGCTGTTTTTT
clone_size: -
v_call: TRBV7-9
j_call: TRBJ2-2
d_call: -

cdr3_aa: CASSLAGRGEKLFF
cdr3_nt: TGTGCCAGCAGCTTAGCAGGGAGGGGCGAAAAACTGTTTTTT
clone_size: -
v_call: TRBV7-2
j_call: TRBJ1-4
d_call: -

cdr3_aa: CASSLEASGYTF
cdr3_nt: TGTGCCAGCAGTCTTGAGGCGAGTGGCTACACCTTC
clone_size: -
v_call: TRBV28
j_call: TRBJ1-2
d_call: -

cdr3_aa: CASRRDSHEQYF
cdr3_nt: TGTGCCAGCAGAAGGGACAGCCACGAGCAGTACTTC
clone_size: -
v_call: TRBV7-2
j_call: TRBJ2-7
d_call: TRBD1

cdr3_aa: CASRPSGSPYEQYF
cdr3_nt: TGTGCCAGCAGACCCAGCGGGAGCCCCTACGAGCAGTACTTC
clone_size: -
v_call: TRBV6-1
j_call: TRBJ2-7
d_call: TRBD2

cdr3_aa: CASRWAGGSTDTQYF
cdr3_nt: TGTGCCAGCAGATGGGCGGGAGGCAGCACAGATACGCAGTATTTT
clone_size: -
v_call: TRBV5-4
j_call: TRBJ2-3
d_call: TRBD2

cdr3_aa: CASSESPGLAGRSSYNEQFF
cdr3_nt: TGTGCCAGCAGCGAGTCCCCGGGACTAGCGGGGCGCAGCTCCTACAATGAGCAGTTCTTC
clone_size: once
v_call: TRBV7-8
j_call: TRBJ2-1
d_call: TRBD2

cdr3_aa: CASSRLAGASYEQYF
cdr3_nt: TGTGCCAGCAGTAGACTAGCGGGGGCCTCCTACGAGCAGTACTTC
clone_size: -
v_call: TRBV28
j_call: TRBJ2-7
d_call: TRBD2

cdr3_aa: CASSDGLGPNEQFF
cdr3_nt: TGTGCCAGCAGTGACGGACTGGGCCCCAATGAGCAGTTCTTC
clone_size: -
v_call: TRBV6-1
j_call: TRBJ2-1
d_call: -

cdr3_aa: CASSLEWGDADTQYF
cdr3_nt: TGTGCCAGCAGCTTGGAGTGGGGTGATGCCGATACGCAGTATTTT
clone_size: -
v_call: TRBV5-6
j_call: TRBJ2-3
d_call: -

cdr3_aa: CAWSVLETGTDTQYF
cdr3_nt: TGTGCCTGGAGTGTACTGGAAACCGGGACAGATACGCAGTATTTT
clone_size: -
v_call: TRBV30
j_call: TRBJ2-3
d_call: -

cdr3_aa: CASSSLLAGEQYF
cdr3_nt: TGTGCCAGCAGCTCATTACTAGCGGGAGAGCAGTACTTC
clone_size: -
v_call: TRBV7-6
j_call: TRBJ2-7
d_call: TRBD2

cdr3_aa: CASGIAGAYEQYF
cdr3_nt: TGTGCCAGCGGCATAGCGGGAGCCTACGAGCAGTACTTC
clone_size: -
v_call: TRBV6-5
j_call: TRBJ2-7
d_call: TRBD2

cdr3_aa: CASSQGEETQYF
cdr3_nt: TGCGCCAGCAGCCAAGGTGAAGAGACCCAGTACTTC
clone_size: -
v_call: TRBV4-1
j_call: TRBJ2-5
d_call: -

cdr3_aa: CASSFGVFQETQYF
cdr3_nt: TGTGCCAGCAGCTTCGGTGTCTTTCAAGAGACCCAGTACTTC
clone_size: -
v_call: TRBV7-3
j_call: TRBJ2-5
d_call: -

cdr3_aa: CASSHNRGAGGTEAFF
cdr3_nt: TGCGCCAGCAGCCACAACAGGGGCGCCGGCGGCACTGAAGCTTTCTTT
clone_size: -
v_call: TRBV4-1
j_call: TRBJ1-1
d_call: TRBD1

cdr3_aa: CASSPRSGYNEQFF
cdr3_nt: TGTGCCAGCTCACCACGGAGTGGTTACAATGAGCAGTTCTTC
clone_size: -
v_call: TRBV18
j_call: TRBJ2-1
d_call: -

cdr3_aa: CASSPPGTRSLGSYEQYF
cdr3_nt: TGTGCCAGCAGTCCCCCAGGGACCAGGAGTTTGGGCTCCTACGAGCAGTACTTC
clone_size: -
v_call: TRBV28
j_call: TRBJ2-7
d_call: -

cdr3_aa: CANLTPGSPFPYEQYF
cdr3_nt: TGTGCCAACCTAACCCCAGGTTCCCCTTTTCCCTACGAGCAGTACTTC
clone_size: -
v_call: TRBV27
j_call: TRBJ2-7
d_call: -

cdr3_aa: CASSDPSGSYEQYF
cdr3_nt: TGTGCCAGCAGTGATCCTAGCGGGAGCTACGAGCAGTACTTC
clone_size: -
v_call: TRBV2
j_call: TRBJ2-7
d_call: TRBD2

cdr3_aa: CASSRGPSVGGELFF
cdr3_nt: TGTGCCAGTAGCAGGGGTCCATCAGTGGGCGGGGAGCTGTTTTTT
clone_size: -
v_call: TRBV19
j_call: TRBJ2-2
d_call: -

cdr3_aa: CASSLGASGVTGELFF
cdr3_nt: TGTGCCAGCAGTTTGGGAGCTAGCGGTGTCACCGGGGAGCTGTTTTTT
clone_size: -
v_call: TRBV28
j_call: TRBJ2-2
d_call: TRBD2

cdr3_aa: CASVLGETQYF
cdr3_nt: TGTGCCAGCGTCCTTGGGGAGACCCAGTACTTC
clone_size: -
v_call: TRBV27
j_call: TRBJ2-5
d_call: -

cdr3_aa: CASSRTGRADTQYF
cdr3_nt: TGTGCCAGCAGCCGGACAGGGCGCGCAGATACGCAGTATTTT
clone_size: -
v_call: TRBV6-5
j_call: TRBJ2-3
d_call: TRBD1

cdr3_aa: CASSLGLQETQYF
cdr3_nt: TGTGCCAGCAGCTTGGGACTCCAAGAGACCCAGTACTTC
clone_size: -
v_call: TRBV5-4
j_call: TRBJ2-5
d_call: -

cdr3_aa: CASSPRNYEQYF
cdr3_nt: TGTGCCAGCAGTCCCAGAAACTACGAGCAGTACTTC
clone_size: -
v_call: TRBV6-1
j_call: TRBJ2-7
d_call: -

cdr3_aa: CASRPRTEETQYF
cdr3_nt: TGTGCCAGTAGACCCCGGACAGAAGAGACCCAGTACTTC
clone_size: -
v_call: TRBV19
j_call: TRBJ2-5
d_call: -

cdr3_aa: CASSEGTGAYYEQYF
cdr3_nt: TGTGCCAGTAGTGAGGGGACAGGGGCATACTACGAGCAGTACTTC
clone_size: once
v_call: TRBV19
j_call: TRBJ2-7
d_call: TRBD1

cdr3_aa: CASSFSREGWLDTQYF
cdr3_nt: TGTGCCAGCAGTTTTTCCCGGGAAGGGTGGTTGGATACGCAGTATTTT
clone_size: -
v_call: TRBV27
j_call: TRBJ2-3
d_call: -

cdr3_aa: CASSYASLNTEAFF
cdr3_nt: TGTGCCAGCAGTTACGCGAGTCTGAACACTGAAGCTTTCTTT
clone_size: -
v_call: TRBV6-6
j_call: TRBJ1-1
d_call: -

cdr3_aa: CSARTSGIYEQYF
cdr3_nt: TGCAGCGCCCGGACTAGCGGGATCTACGAGCAGTACTTC
clone_size: -
v_call: TRBV29-1
j_call: TRBJ2-7
d_call: TRBD2

cdr3_aa: CASSELYDLQETQYF
cdr3_nt: TGTGCCAGCAGTGAACTATACGACCTCCAAGAGACCCAGTACTTC
clone_size: -
v_call: TRBV6-1
j_call: TRBJ2-5
d_call: -

cdr3_aa: CASSRQRLGNQPQHF
cdr3_nt: TGTGCCAGCAGTAGGCAGAGGTTAGGGAATCAGCCCCAGCATTTT
clone_size: once
v_call: TRBV6-5
j_call: TRBJ1-5
d_call: -

cdr3_aa: CASSFTTRLAGELFF
cdr3_nt: TGTGCCAGCAGTTTTACCACACGACTAGCCGGGGAGCTGTTTTTT
clone_size: -
v_call: TRBV6-6
j_call: TRBJ2-2
d_call: -

cdr3_aa: CASSAVVSDRVSKNIQYF
cdr3_nt: TGTGCCAGCAGCGCTGTCGTTTCGGACAGGGTTTCCAAAAACATTCAGTACTTC
clone_size: -
v_call: TRBV13
j_call: TRBJ2-4
d_call: TRBD1

cdr3_aa: CASSLLGDTDTQYF
cdr3_nt: TGTGCCAGCAGCTTACTCGGGGACACAGATACGCAGTATTTT
clone_size: -
v_call: TRBV7-3
j_call: TRBJ2-3
d_call: -

cdr3_aa: CASSQGVPSANYEQYF
cdr3_nt: TGTGCCAGCTCACAGGGAGTACCTAGCGCGAACTACGAGCAGTACTTC
clone_size: -
v_call: TRBV18
j_call: TRBJ2-7
d_call: -

cdr3_aa: CASRRDNQETQYF
cdr3_nt: TGTGCCAGTCGTCGGGACAACCAAGAGACCCAGTACTTC
clone_size: -
v_call: TRBV19
j_call: TRBJ2-5
d_call: -

cdr3_aa: CASSLYGQVNYEQYF
cdr3_nt: TGTGCCAGCAGTTTATACGGACAGGTGAACTACGAGCAGTACTTC
clone_size: -
v_call: TRBV27
j_call: TRBJ2-7
d_call: TRBD1

cdr3_aa: CAISGLAGGLQYF
cdr3_nt: TGTGCCATCAGCGGACTAGCGGGAGGGTTGCAGTACTTC
clone_size: -
v_call: TRBV10-3
j_call: TRBJ2-7
d_call: TRBD2

cdr3_aa: CASSGATYEQYF
cdr3_nt: TGTGCCAGCAGTGGGGCTACCTACGAGCAGTACTTC
clone_size: -
v_call: TRBV2
j_call: TRBJ2-7
d_call: -

cdr3_aa: CASSSLSGSSTDTQYF
cdr3_nt: TGTGCCAGCAGTTCCCTTAGCGGGAGTTCCACAGATACGCAGTATTTT
clone_size: -
v_call: TRBV6-5
j_call: TRBJ2-3
d_call: TRBD2

cdr3_aa: CASRIAGTSAYNEQFF
cdr3_nt: TGCGCCAGCAGAATCGCCGGGACTAGCGCCTACAATGAGCAGTTCTTC
clone_size: once
v_call: TRBV5-1
j_call: TRBJ2-1
d_call: TRBD2

cdr3_aa: CSVEGGRVRAETQYF
cdr3_nt: TGCAGCGTTGAGGGGGGACGGGTGCGGGCGGAGACCCAGTACTTC
clone_size: -
v_call: TRBV29-1
j_call: TRBJ2-5
d_call: -

cdr3_aa: CASIMGHDSNQPQHF
cdr3_nt: TGTGCCAGTATAATGGGACACGATAGCAATCAGCCCCAGCATTTT
clone_size: once
v_call: TRBV19
j_call: TRBJ1-5
d_call: -

cdr3_aa: CASSFSQSGRGNTGELFF
cdr3_nt: TGCGCCAGCAGCTTTAGTCAGAGCGGGAGGGGGAACACCGGGGAGCTGTTTTTT
clone_size: -
v_call: TRBV5-1
j_call: TRBJ2-2
d_call: TRBD2

cdr3_aa: CASSQLGQGLYEQYF
cdr3_nt: TGCGCCAGCAGCCAACTCGGACAGGGCCTGTACGAGCAGTACTTC
clone_size: -
v_call: TRBV4-1
j_call: TRBJ2-7
d_call: TRBD1

cdr3_aa: CASSLARVFPADTQYF
cdr3_nt: TGTGCCAGCAGCTTAGCGCGGGTTTTCCCTGCAGATACGCAGTATTTT
clone_size: -
v_call: TRBV7-8
j_call: TRBJ2-3
d_call: -